This T cell receptor beta chain was recovered during a study of regulatory T cells in long-lasting Graves disease. Whole-study results and caveats: The study found persistent patients shared more public clonotypes (around 2,500) than new patients (just over 950).

CDR3 length: 16 residues. After removal of 4 bases from V and 4 bases from J, the junction contained 12 bases not matched to a gene. Germline CDR1 and CDR2: ENHRY and SYGVKD. Time point meaning: persistent/refractory GD, antithyroid drugs over 5 years with positive TRAb. RNA extracted from PBMCs served as the sequencing template. In regard to this clonotype: What it binds is not known.

Investigators prepared the TCR beta libraries by applying iRepertoire HTBI primers and Arm-PCR of CDR3 regions. TCRdb itself ran the multiplex PCR reads through MiXCR, one entry per CDR3 protein. Of roughly 500,000 distinct CDR3 sequences listed, roughly 20% are singletons. The V and J genes are TRBV10-3 and TRBJ1-2; TRBD1 aligns across 7 bases. The clonotype comes from a female donor with Graves disease. The sample consisted of peripheral blood mononuclear cells (PBMCs), taken when the disease was refractory, from a patient treated with antithyroid drugs. CDR3 amino acids: CAISALEQGTSYGYTF. CDR3 sequence (DNA): TGTGCCATCAGTGCCCTGGAACAGGGGACTAGCTATGGCTACACCTTC.